Each of the 31 T cell receptor beta chains below was sequenced from the same sample in a study of shared T cell receptors in the human thymus. Measured with immunoSEQ multiplex PCR; TCRdb has only the in-frame clones, and not every one. The repertoire holds 650,000 to 950,000 clones, with 75% to 90% as singletons. The same sample was also used in a study of human thymus T cells.

Material: thymocytes. These receptor sequences come from a girl in the first two years of life with a congenital heart defect.

This clone was recorded only once. V is TRBV20-1 and J is TRBJ2-7; TRBD2 is a possible D gene (5 bases). Trimming took off 5 bases at V and 4 bases at J, with 9 bases between the two ends. The CDR3 is 11 residues long. Germline CDR1 reads DFQATT; CDR2 reads SNEGSKA (reference sequence). The CDR3 DNA follows: TGCAGTGCTGCCCGGGATTACGAGCAGTACTTC. Translated: CSAARDYEQYF.

The CDR3 nucleotides are TGTGCCAGCAGCTTAGTCTCGGGACAGGGGTCCGACAATGAGCAGTTCTTC. It encodes CASSLVSGQGSDNEQFF. This chain uses TRBV11-3 with TRBJ2-1; 10 bases match TRBD1. CDR1 SGHNT and CDR2 YENEEA come from the germline V gene. After removal of 1 base from V and 5 bases from J, the junction contained 8 bases not matched to a gene. The CDR3 runs to 17 residues.

This sequence joins TRBV5-6 and TRBJ1-6; 7 positions agree with TRBD1. The CDR3 consists of 13 residues. V lost 3 bases, J lost 16 bases, and 10 bases stayed unmatched. CDR1 and CDR2 (germline): SGHDT, YYEEEE. The DNA for the CDR3 is TGTGCCAGCAGCTCCCTAGGACAGGAGCTACTCCACTTT. As protein: CASSSLGQELLHF.

This clone was observed once. The rearrangement joins TRBV5-1 to TRBJ2-5, with D possibly TRBD1 on 6 matching bases. The end of the DNA fits TRBJ2-7 better, so the J call may be wrong. The CDR3 has 15 amino acids. In germline, CDR1 is SGHRS, CDR2 YFSETQ. The CDR3 DNA is TGCGCCAGCAGCCGCATACCGGACAGCTCCTACGAGCAGTACTTC. Amino acid sequence: CASSRIPDSSYEQYF.

The chain has TRBV5-8 and TRBJ1-2, with D possibly being TRBD1 (5 bases). The CDR3 has 13 residues. V lost 6 bases and J 0 bases, leaving 9 bases between the germline ends. Germline assignment: CDR1 SGHTS and CDR2 YDEGEE. CDR3: CASTDSTNYGYTF. CDR3 sequence (DNA): TGTGCCAGCACCGACAGCACTAACTATGGCTACACCTTC. The complete variable domain, with remaining parts taken from reference TRBV5-8 and TRBJ1-2, reads EAGVTQSPTHLIKTRGQQATLRCSPISGHTSVYWYQQALGLGLQFLLWYDEGEERNRGNFPPRFSGRQFPNYSSELNVNALELEDSALYLCASTDSTNYGYTFGSGTRLTVV.

V usage is TRBV11-2 and J usage is TRBJ2-1; 7 bases align to TRBD2. Looked up from germline, CDR1 is SGHAT and CDR2 is FQNNGV. CDR3 size: 16 residues. With V trimmed by 1 base and J by 2 bases, 5 bases remained unmatched. CDR3 protein: CASSLGGGFPYNEQFF. The CDR3 coding sequence is TGTGCCAGCAGCTTAGGGGGGGGGTTCCCCTACAATGAGCAGTTCTTC.

The chain recombines TRBV7-2 with TRBJ2-7; 7 nucleotides agree with TRBD1. The CDR3 consists of 14 residues. CDR1 and CDR2 (germline): SGHTA, FQGNSA. With 5 bases clipped from V and 2 bases from J, the junction kept 6 bases outside the gene matches. DNA of the CDR3: TGTGCCAGCAGCCAAAGGGACAGCACCTACGAGCAGTACTTC. It specifies CASSQRDSTYEQYF.

The chain employs TRBV5-1 and TRBJ2-7, with D possibly TRBD1 on 6 matching bases. V dropped 1 base and J dropped 0 bases, with 11 bases sitting between them. The CDR3 is 15 residues long. Germline-derived CDR1 and CDR2 are SGHRS and YFSETQ. CDR3 loop: CASSLPPGDSYEQYF. CDR3 bases: TGCGCCAGCAGCTTGCCCCCAGGGGACTCCTACGAGCAGTACTTC. The variable domain in full, with the rest retrieved from reference TRBV5-1 and TRBJ2-7, is KAGVTQTPRYLIKTRGQQVTLSCSPISGHRSVSWYQQTPGQGLQFLFEYFSETQRNKGNFPGRFSGRQFSNSRSEMNVSTLELGDSALYLCASSLPPGDSYEQYFGPGTRLTVT.

V and J are TRBV12-5 and TRBJ2-3; 10 nucleotides line up with TRBD2. Trimming removed 1 base from V and 4 bases from J; junction bases left unmatched: 5. The germline gives CDR1 LGHNT, CDR2 FRNRAP. CDR3 size: 16 residues. The CDR3 protein is CASGLDIAGGPDTQYF. CDR3 DNA sequence: TGTGCTAGTGGTTTGGACATAGCGGGGGGTCCAGATACGCAGTATTTT.

This clone occurred a few times. This chain uses TRBV5-5 with TRBJ1-2, with 7 positions matching TRBD1. CDR1 SGHKS and CDR2 YYEKEE come from the germline V gene (reference sequence). Unmatched junction bases numbered 10, after V lost 4 bases and J lost 1 base. The CDR3 spans 16 residues. The CDR3 DNA reads TGTGCCAGCAGCCGCTACCGGGACAGATTTAACTATGGCTACACCTTC. Translating it yields CASSRYRDRFNYGYTF.

The chain is built from TRBV9 and TRBJ1-2; 9 bases agree with TRBD1. Per germline, CDR1 SGDLS and CDR2 YYNGEE. V lost 4 bases, J lost 4 bases, and 11 bases stayed unmatched. This CDR3 has 16 amino acids. CDR3 protein: CASSPTRTGESYGYTF. The CDR3 DNA follows: TGTGCCAGCAGCCCGACCCGGACAGGGGAGTCCTATGGCTACACCTTC.

The chain recombines TRBV13 with TRBJ1-2, with 8 bases that match TRBD1. The V segment lost 8 bases and the J segment 2 bases; nucleotides outside the gene matches: 19. This CDR3 has 18 residues. Germline V gives CDR1 PRHDT, CDR2 FYEKMQ (reference sequence). CDR3 DNA: TGTGCCAGCCTTCCTAAGGCCCCGGACAGGGCCTGGAACTATGGCTACACCTTC. This codes for CASLPKAPDRAWNYGYTF.

This clone was seen once. The chain couples TRBV7-9 to TRBJ1-6, with 9 bases lining up with TRBD1. Losses at the gene ends were 5 bases for V and 10 bases for J; bases not matched to a gene: 9. This CDR3 is 15 amino acids long. Germline CDR1 and CDR2: SEHNR and FQNEAQ (reference sequence). The CDR3 nucleotides read TGTGCCAGCAGCCGATGGGACAGGGAAATATCACCCCTCCACTTT. Its translation is CASSRWDREISPLHF.

This clone was recorded once. The V call is TRBV5-5, the J call TRBJ2-1; D remains unclear. CDR1 and CDR2 from the germline V gene are SGHKS and YYEKEE (reference sequence). V lost 5 bases, J lost 9 bases, and 6 bases lay in between. The CDR3 covers 10 residues. The CDR3: CASRGTEQFF. In nucleotides, the CDR3 is TGTGCCAGCAGGGGCACTGAGCAGTTCTTC.

The table lists this clone with a count of one. The V gene is TRBV7-4, the J gene TRBJ1-2, with D tentatively TRBD1 (6 bases). V was trimmed by 1 base and J by 4 bases, leaving 16 bases between them. This CDR3 has 16 amino acids. Germline CDR1 is SGHVT and CDR2 is SQSDAQ. CDR3 nucleotide sequence: TGTGCCAGCAGCTTAGTCATTAACAGGGATTCCTATGGCTACACCTTC. Protein sequence: CASSLVINRDSYGYTF.

This chain links TRBV5-4 with TRBJ2-3; maybe TRBD2 (6 bases). Germline V lookup: CDR1 SGHNT, CDR2 YYREEE (reference sequence). This CDR3 comprises 16 residues. Trimming removed 4 bases from V and 3 bases from J, with 18 bases in between. The CDR3 sequence is CASSADYHSGTDTQYF. In nucleotides, the CDR3 is TGTGCCAGCAGCGCGGACTACCACTCCGGGACAGATACGCAGTATTTT.

This chain links TRBV5-1 with TRBJ2-5, with D maybe TRBD2 (6 bases). V was trimmed by 0 bases and J by 3 bases, leaving 18 bases between them. The CDR3 spans 17 residues. CDR1 is SGHRS and CDR2 is YFSETQ in the germline V gene. The CDR3 loop is CASSLAGSGAGKETQYF. The CDR3 coding sequence is TGCGCCAGCAGCTTGGCCGGGAGCGGCGCTGGAAAAGAGACCCAGTACTTC.

The rearrangement links TRBV6-1 to TRBJ2-1; D call uncertain. This CDR3 is built from 13 residues. The V end lost 10 bases, the J end lost 6 bases, and 16 bases lay between the germline ends. Germline loops: CDR1 MNHNS, CDR2 SASEGT. Written as DNA, the CDR3 is TGTGCCACTTCACGAGCCCCTCGCAATGAGCAGTTCTTC. This codes for CATSRAPRNEQFF.

The chain is built from TRBV6-5 and TRBJ1-4, with D possibly being TRBD1 (5 bases). Germline-derived CDR1 and CDR2 are MNHEY and SVGAGI. The CDR3 covers 13 residues. V lost 2 bases and J 7 bases, leaving 8 bases between the germline ends. In DNA, the CDR3 is TGTGCCAGCAGTTACACCCAGGGTGAAAAACTGTTTTTT. Protein sequence: CASSYTQGEKLFF.

This sequence joins TRBV12-5 and TRBJ1-1; 7 positions agree with TRBD1. The V gene end was trimmed by 7 bases and the J gene end by 9 bases; junction bases not matched to a gene: 5. The germline V gene encodes CDR1 LGHNT and CDR2 FRNRAP. This CDR3 is 11 amino acids long. The CDR3 nucleotides read TGTGCTAGTGACCAGGACAGGCAAGCTTTCTTT. This gives the protein CASDQDRQAFF.

V and J are TRBV14 and TRBJ1-6; no clear D gene. The CDR3 consists of 15 residues. CDR1 and CDR2 from the germline V gene are SGHDN and FVKESK. Trimming shortened V by 3 bases and J by 6 bases, and 12 bases separated the two germline ends. CDR3 in DNA: TGTGCCAGCAGCCAGTCAGATCCGTCTAATTCACCCCTCCACTTT. This sequence encodes CASSQSDPSNSPLHF.

The chain employs TRBV18 and TRBJ2-2, with TRBD2 as a possible D gene (6 bases). Germline V gene data show CDR1 as KGHSH and CDR2 as LQKENI. The V and J ends lost 4 bases and 5 bases respectively, with 14 bases between them. The CDR3 has 15 amino acids. CDR3 sequence: CASSQKDRGTGELFF. The CDR3 nucleotides read TGTGCCAGCTCACAGAAGGACCGGGGGACCGGGGAGCTGTTTTTT.

The V call is TRBV7-8, the J call TRBJ1-1; 9 bases align to TRBD1. Per germline, CDR1 SGHVS and CDR2 FQNEAQ. V trimming: 7 bases; J trimming: 5 bases; junction bases outside the gene matches: 14. This CDR3 is 16 amino acids long. This CDR3 reads CASTFPPGTGRTEAFF. The CDR3 region has the DNA TGTGCCAGCACCTTCCCCCCCGGGACAGGGAGGACTGAAGCTTTCTTT.

The chain couples TRBV9 to TRBJ1-1, with D possibly TRBD1 on 5 matching bases. The germline CDR1 and CDR2 sequences are SGDLS and YYNGEE. The V end was cut by 0 bases, the J end by 1 base, with 16 bases between. The CDR3 runs 17 residues. The CDR3 here is CASSVASRGGTNTEAFF. As DNA, the CDR3 is TGTGCCAGCAGCGTAGCTTCTCGCGGGGGGACGAACACTGAAGCTTTCTTT.

J is TRBJ2-7 and V is TRBV4-1; D possibly corresponds to TRBD2 (6 bases). Germline V lookup: CDR1 MGHRA, CDR2 YSYEKL. The CDR3 is 16 residues long. Trimming removed 2 bases from V and 7 bases from J, with 21 bases in between. The CDR3 protein is CASSQRSTRAGGEQYF. The CDR3 region has the DNA TGCGCCAGCAGCCAAAGATCCACCAGGGCCGGGGGTGAGCAGTACTTC.

The J gene is TRBJ1-2, the V gene TRBV25-1; unclear D gene. Trimming took 0 bases from V and 7 from J, leaving 12 bases between them. The CDR3 totals 14 residues. Germline assignment: CDR1 MGHDK and CDR2 SYGVNS. The CDR3 spells CASSEYGPVSGYTF. As DNA, the CDR3 is TGTGCCAGCAGTGAATATGGGCCTGTCTCTGGCTACACCTTC.

The J gene is TRBJ1-1, the V gene TRBV15; D perhaps matches TRBD1 (6 bases). Germline-derived CDR1 and CDR2 are LNHNV and YYDKDF (reference sequence). This CDR3 is 17 amino acids long. V lost 4 bases and J lost 6, with 24 bases in between. The CDR3 sequence is CATSTHRVIFSLAEAFF. The CDR3 nucleotides are TGTGCCACCAGCACACACAGGGTTATCTTCTCTTTGGCTGAAGCTTTCTTT.

The rearrangement links TRBV5-5 to TRBJ1-1; no reliable D call. Germline V gives CDR1 SGHKS, CDR2 YYEKEE (reference sequence). CDR3 length: 15 residues. V shed 6 bases and J shed 3 bases, with 18 bases lying between them. CDR3 DNA: TGTGCCAGCAAGCTTTCGAGAATTTCGTACACTGAAGCTTTCTTT. Translated, it gives CASKLSRISYTEAFF. Looking up the rest from reference TRBV5-5 and TRBJ1-1 gives the full variable domain: DAGVTQSPTHLIKTRGQQVTLRCSPISGHKSVSWYQQVLGQGPQFIFQYYEKEERGRGNFPDRFSARQFPNYSSELNVNALLLGDSALYLCASKLSRISYTEAFFGQGTRLTVV.

CDR3 in amino acids: CASSLGGASPGQPQHF. The CDR3 coding sequence is TGTGCCAGCAGTTTAGGGGGGGCGTCCCCCGGACAGCCCCAGCATTTT. This chain links TRBV27 with TRBJ1-5; D is perhaps TRBD1 (6 bases). Trimming stripped 2 bases from V and 7 bases from J, with 18 bases between. Germline V CDR1 and CDR2: MNHEY, SMNVEV (reference sequence). The CDR3 has 16 amino acids.

The chain combines TRBV7-9 with TRBJ1-6; no firm D call. With 0 bases removed from V and 6 bases from J, the gap between germline ends came to 9 bases. Germline V lookup: CDR1 SEHNR, CDR2 FQNEAQ (reference sequence). The CDR3 is 15 amino acids. The CDR3 DNA reads TGTGCCAGCAGCTTAGCCGGGTACCCTAATTCACCCCTCCACTTT. The encoded protein is CASSLAGYPNSPLHF. The full variable domain, in which reference TRBV7-9 and TRBJ1-6 provide the parts outside the CDR3, is DTGVSQNPRHKITKRGQNVTFRCDPISEHNRLYWYRQTLGQGPEFLTYFQNEAQLEKSRLLSDRFSAERPKGSFSTLEIQRTEQGDSAMYLCASSLAGYPNSPLHFGNGTRLTVT.

The CDR3 region is CASSYQDRGNTEAFF. The CDR3 DNA reads TGTGCCAGCAGTTATCAGGACAGGGGGAACACTGAAGCTTTCTTT. The chain carries TRBV6-6 and TRBJ1-1, with 9 bases lining up with TRBD1. V gave up 3 bases and J gave up 1 base; unmatched junction bases: 3. This CDR3 has 15 residues. Looked up from germline, CDR1 is MNHNY and CDR2 is SVGAGI (reference sequence).